Following are 31 T cell receptor beta chains from one sample sequenced in a study of blood T cell repertoires in COVID-19. TCRdb's table, derived via immunoSEQ multiplex PCR, lists solely in-frame clones and lacks some. The sample gives 150,000 to 200,000 clones, 65% to 85% of which show up once; approximately 6% is in the top ten. Sample: PBMCs or T cells enriched from blood (not recorded which). These receptors were taken from a man aged 35 to 55 who had recovered from COVID-19.

This clone came up once. The chain joins TRBV27 to TRBJ1-6; unclear D gene. Germline V gene data show CDR1 as MNHEY and CDR2 as SMNVEV (reference sequence). The ends were cut back, 0 bases at V and 0 bases at J, with 9 bases in the middle. This CDR3 contains 17 residues. The CDR3 nucleotides read TGTGCCAGCAGTTTATCGCATGGGAGCTCCTATAATTCACCCCTCCACTTT. Protein sequence: CASSLSHGSSYNSPLHF.

The genes are TRBV2 and TRBJ2-2; D is perhaps TRBD2 (7 bases). Trimming removed 4 bases from V and 4 bases from J, with 13 bases in between. Germline values: CDR1 SNHLY, CDR2 FYNNEI. The CDR3 is 15 amino acids. The CDR3 DNA sequence: TGTGCCAGCAGTGTTGGCGGGGGCAGCACCGGGGAGCTGTTTTTT. This sequence encodes CASSVGGGSTGELFF.

The chain combines TRBV11-2 with TRBJ1-2, with D perhaps matching TRBD1 (5 bases). Germline CDR1 and CDR2: SGHAT and FQNNGV. This CDR3 comprises 14 residues. The V gene lost 6 bases and the J gene lost 2 bases, with 13 bases spanning the gap. CDR3 loop: CASSPRVGNYGYTF. The DNA for the CDR3 is TGTGCCAGCAGTCCCAGGGTAGGGAACTATGGCTACACCTTC.

The CDR3 sequence: CASSPGLTTDTQYF. The DNA of the CDR3 is TGTGCCAGCAGCCCGGGACTAACCACAGATACGCAGTATTTT. This chain uses TRBV2 with TRBJ2-3, with 7 bases that match TRBD2. CDR1 is SNHLY, CDR2 FYNNEI, per germline. The CDR3 is 14 residues long. J was trimmed by 2 bases and V by 6 bases; bases with no gene match: 5.

This rearrangement joins TRBV5-1 to TRBJ1-1; 8 nucleotides align to TRBD1. V trimming: 3 bases; J trimming: 1 base; junction bases outside the gene matches: 2. CDR1 SGHRS and CDR2 YFSETQ come from the germline V gene. The CDR3 covers 14 residues. CDR3 nucleotide sequence: TGCGCCAGCAGCTCTGGGACAGGGAACACTGAAGCTTTCTTT. Residues: CASSSGTGNTEAFF.

V gene TRBV7-3 combines with J gene TRBJ2-2; maybe TRBD2 (5 bases). The CDR3 runs to 16 residues. Germline loops: CDR1 SGHTA, CDR2 FQGTGA. The ends were cut back, 3 bases at V and 6 bases at J, with 17 bases in the middle. DNA for the CDR3: TGTGCCAGCAGCTTGCTAATCGGGGATAGTGCCGGGGAGCTGTTTTTT. Protein: CASSLLIGDSAGELFF.

This sequence joins TRBV13 and TRBJ1-3, with 8 bases aligning to TRBD1. The CDR3 runs to 16 residues. The germline V gene encodes CDR1 PRHDT and CDR2 FYEKMQ (reference sequence). J was trimmed by 0 bases and V by 0 bases; bases with no gene match: 1. For the CDR3, the DNA is TGTGCCAGCAGCTTAGGGGGACAGGTCTCTGGAAACACCATATATTTT. Protein sequence: CASSLGGQVSGNTIYF.

This clone was counted a few times. The chain links TRBV11-3 to TRBJ2-1; TRBD1 matches 7 bases. Germline CDR1 is SGHNT and CDR2 is YENEEA. With V trimmed by 4 bases and J by 3 bases, 9 bases remained unmatched. This CDR3 comprises 16 residues. CDR3 sequence reads: CASSSGDRVSYNEQFF. The CDR3 bases are TGTGCCAGCAGCTCAGGTGACAGGGTGAGCTACAATGAGCAGTTCTTC.

The chain is built from TRBV7-6 and TRBJ2-2; TRBD2 agrees at 7 bases. Germline values: CDR1 SGHVS, CDR2 FNYEAQ. Unmatched junction bases numbered 7, after V lost 2 bases and J lost 4 bases. This CDR3 spans 16 amino acids. DNA of the CDR3: TGTGCCAGCAGCTTATGGGGGGGTCAAACCACCGGGGAGCTGTTTTTT. This encodes CASSLWGGQTTGELFF. Filled out from reference TRBV7-6 and TRBJ2-2, the complete variable domain reads GAGVSQSPRYKVTKRGQDVALRCDPISGHVSLYWYRQALGQGPEFLTYFNYEAQQDKSGLPNDRFSAERPEGSISTLTIQRTEQRDSAMYRCASSLWGGQTTGELFFGEGSRLTVL.

The chain recombines TRBV12-3 or TRBV12-4 with TRBJ2-3; possibly TRBD1 for D (5 bases). The CDR3 totals 13 residues. V was trimmed by 7 bases and J by 0 bases, leaving 8 bases between them. CDR3 sequence: CASKQDSTDTQYF. The CDR3 DNA sequence: TGTGCCAGCAAACAGGATAGCACAGATACGCAGTATTTT.

The gene calls are TRBV19 and TRBJ1-1, with D possibly matching TRBD1 (5 bases). The V and J ends lost 6 bases and 5 bases respectively, with 19 bases between them. Germline assignment: CDR1 LNHDA and CDR2 SQIVND (reference sequence). The CDR3 is 15 residues long. Here the CDR3 reads CASRFPLTGGTEAFF. DNA for the CDR3: TGTGCCAGTAGGTTCCCCCTTACGGGGGGGACTGAAGCTTTCTTT.

This clone was detected ten times or more. This chain uses TRBV2 with TRBJ2-3, with 7 bases matching TRBD2. With V trimmed by 0 bases and J by 2 bases, 17 bases remained unmatched. This CDR3 has 20 amino acids. Germline CDR1 is SNHLY and CDR2 is FYNNEI. The CDR3 here is CASSEAGGVVGADFTDTQYF. CDR3 DNA: TGTGCCAGCAGTGAAGCTGGGGGGGTAGTCGGAGCGGACTTCACAGATACGCAGTATTTT.

The chain combines TRBV6-1 with TRBJ2-3; tentatively, D is TRBD2 (5 bases). V was pared by 1 base and J by 1 base, with 18 bases between. The CDR3 contains 18 residues. Germline lookup yields CDR1 MNHNS and CDR2 SASEGT. The CDR3 nucleotides are TGTGCCAGCAGTGAAGTGGGAAGGAGGTTGGTGGGCACAGATACGCAGTATTTT. Residues: CASSEVGRRLVGTDTQYF.

The chain has TRBV6-6 and TRBJ1-1; the D is unclear. CDR3 length equals 15 residues. CDR1 is MNHNY, CDR2 SVGAGI, per germline (reference sequence). V was shortened by 2 bases and J by 2 bases, with 12 bases between the two germline ends. CDR3 nucleotide sequence: TGTGCCAGCAGTTACGGTACCACTAAAAACACTGAAGCTTTCTTT. Translated: CASSYGTTKNTEAFF.

This chain uses TRBV6-5 with TRBJ2-2, with 7 bases matching TRBD2. Germline V gives CDR1 MNHEY, CDR2 SVGAGI. Trimming removed 5 bases from V and 2 bases from J; junction bases left unmatched: 5. The CDR3 consists of 15 residues. The chain's CDR3 is CASSTGLTNTGELFF. CDR3 sequence (DNA): TGTGCCAGCAGTACGGGACTAACTAACACCGGGGAGCTGTTTTTT.

The V call is TRBV19, the J call TRBJ2-3; 9 nucleotides align to TRBD1. The germline V gene encodes CDR1 LNHDA and CDR2 SQIVND (reference sequence). Germline trimming cut 8 bases from V and 2 bases from J; bases unmatched to any gene: 5. The CDR3 covers 14 residues. The CDR3 region has the DNA TGTGCCAGTGGGGACAGGGCCAACACAGATACGCAGTATTTT. Its translation is CASGDRANTDTQYF.

This sequence joins TRBV5-6 and TRBJ1-6; TRBD1 matches at 8 bases. Germline trimming cut 4 bases from V and 7 bases from J; bases unmatched to any gene: 4. Germline CDR1 and CDR2: SGHDT and YYEEEE. This CDR3 has 14 amino acids. The CDR3 coding sequence is TGTGCCAGCAGCACGACAGGGGTCAATTCACCCCTCCACTTT. Protein sequence: CASSTTGVNSPLHF.

J is TRBJ2-1 and V is TRBV7-3; maybe TRBD2 (5 bases). CDR3 length: 14 residues. Between the trimmed V and J ends, which lost 5 bases and 3 bases, there was a span of 11 bases. The germline CDR1 and CDR2 sequences are SGHTA and FQGTGA. The CDR3 here is CASSRSDFYNEQFF. CDR3 coding DNA: TGTGCCAGCAGCCGCTCGGACTTCTACAATGAGCAGTTCTTC. Based on the CDR3 plus reference TRBV7-3 and TRBJ2-1, the full variable domain is GAGVSQTPSNKVTEKGKYVELRCDPISGHTALYWYRQSLGQGPEFLIYFQGTGAADDSGLPNDRFFAVRPEGSVSTLKIQRTERGDSAVYLCASSRSDFYNEQFFGPGTRLTVL.

The table lists this clone with a few counts. CDR3 nucleotide sequence: TGTGCCAGCAGCTGGGCCGGGGGGCCTCAAGAGACCCAGTACTTC. It specifies CASSWAGGPQETQYF. The chain is built from TRBV7-6 and TRBJ2-5, with D possibly TRBD2 on 7 matching bases. Germline V gives CDR1 SGHVS, CDR2 FNYEAQ. V shed 4 bases and J shed 2 bases, with 14 bases lying between them. The CDR3 extends over 15 amino acids.

The CDR3 loop reads CASSPKSGAYNEQFF. The CDR3 DNA follows: TGTGCCAGCAGCCCCAAGAGCGGGGCGTACAATGAGCAGTTCTTC. The chain couples TRBV11-3 to TRBJ2-1; the match to TRBD2 covers 7 bases. This CDR3 contains 15 residues. Trimming removed 5 bases from V and 4 bases from J; junction bases left unmatched: 8. The germline V gene has CDR1 SGHNT and CDR2 YENEEA.

The V call is TRBV3-1 (or the pseudogene TRBV3-2), the J call TRBJ2-1, with 9 bases aligning to TRBD2. This CDR3 spans 16 amino acids. The germline V gene has CDR1 LGHDT and CDR2 YNNKEL (reference sequence). J was trimmed by 8 bases and V by 4 bases; bases with no gene match: 12. The CDR3, as DNA: TGTGCCAGCAGCCTGCGGGGCGGGGGGGCTGTGGATGAGCAGTTCTTC. Translating gives CASSLRGGGAVDEQFF.

The rearrangement joins TRBV7-2 to TRBJ2-7; 8 positions match TRBD1. This CDR3 contains 15 residues. Per germline, CDR1 SGHTA and CDR2 FQGNSA. With 4 bases clipped from V and 3 bases from J, the junction kept 8 bases outside the gene matches. The CDR3 region is CASSSIGQGFYEQYF. In nucleotides, the CDR3 is TGTGCCAGCAGCTCAATTGGACAGGGATTCTACGAGCAGTACTTC.

The chain recombines TRBV12-5 with TRBJ1-1; no firm D call. CDR3 length: 15 residues. With 0 bases removed from V and 0 bases from J, the gap between germline ends came to 8 bases. Germline V gives CDR1 LGHNT, CDR2 FRNRAP. Here the CDR3 reads CASGLVRWLNTEAFF. CDR3 coding DNA: TGTGCTAGTGGTTTGGTCAGATGGTTGAACACTGAAGCTTTCTTT.

The chain carries TRBV11-3 and TRBJ2-2; D unresolved. The length of the CDR3 is 16 residues. The V end lost 5 bases, the J end lost 2 bases, and 15 bases lay between the germline ends. The V gene's germline CDR1 is SGHNT and CDR2 YENEEA. Here the CDR3 reads CASSAPTPHNTGELFF. DNA for the CDR3: TGTGCCAGCAGCGCGCCGACACCCCACAACACCGGGGAGCTGTTTTTT.

This clone was seen just once. For the CDR3, the DNA is TGTGCCTGGAGGGCGAAAGGGGGAACGAACTATGGCTACACCTTC. The encoded protein is CAWRAKGGTNYGYTF. V is TRBV30 and J is TRBJ1-2; D may be TRBD1 (6 bases). The CDR3 contains 15 residues. Germline values: CDR1 GTSNPN, CDR2 SVGIG (reference sequence). Trimming stripped 3 bases from V and 2 bases from J, with 16 bases between.

The chain has TRBV12-5 and TRBJ1-4, with D perhaps matching TRBD1 (5 bases). This CDR3 has 15 residues. V lost 2 bases to trimming and J lost 8 bases, with 15 bases between them. The germline CDR1 and CDR2 sequences are LGHNT and FRNRAP. The chain's CDR3 is CASGLNWRGDEKLFF. CDR3 bases: TGTGCTAGTGGTTTGAATTGGAGGGGAGACGAAAAACTGTTTTTT.

V and J are TRBV5-1 and TRBJ2-6; D unclear. The CDR3 length is 13 residues. Germline-derived CDR1 and CDR2 are SGHRS and YFSETQ. The ends were cut back, 9 bases at V and 0 bases at J, with 7 bases in the middle. CDR3 sequence (DNA): TGCGCCACCTCAGACTCTGGGGCCAACGTCCTGACTTTC. It is translated as CATSDSGANVLTF. The variable domain in full, with the rest retrieved from reference TRBV5-1 and TRBJ2-6, is KAGVTQTPRYLIKTRGQQVTLSCSPISGHRSVSWYQQTPGQGLQFLFEYFSETQRNKGNFPGRFSGRQFSNSRSEMNVSTLELGDSALYLCATSDSGANVLTFGAGSRLTVL.

V is TRBV7-8 and J is TRBJ2-1; a weak D match, TRBD1 (5 bases). Trimming cost V 5 bases and J 6 bases, with 14 bases left between them. Germline assignment: CDR1 SGHVS and CDR2 FQNEAQ. CDR3 length: 14 amino acids. The CDR3 DNA follows: TGTGCCAGCAGCCGCAATGGGGCAGGCAATGAGCAGTTCTTC. Encoded protein: CASSRNGAGNEQFF. The full variable domain, with the rest looked up from reference TRBV7-8 and TRBJ2-1, is GAGVSQSPRYKVAKRGQDVALRCDPISGHVSLFWYQQALGQGPEFLTYFQNEAQLDKSGLPSDRFFAERPEGSVSTLKIQRTQQEDSAVYLCASSRNGAGNEQFFGPGTRLTVL.

The chain uses TRBV10-2 and TRBJ1-2; 7 nucleotides agree with TRBD1. This CDR3 has 12 amino acids. V dropped 10 bases and J dropped 2; count of bases not matched to a gene: 4. Germline assignment: CDR1 WSHSY and CDR2 SAAADI. CDR3 sequence (DNA): TGCGCCATTAGGACAGGAAACTATGGCTACACCTTC. It codes for CAIRTGNYGYTF.

The V call is TRBV7-6, the J call TRBJ1-2, with 8 bases aligning to TRBD1. With 3 bases clipped from V and 8 bases from J, the junction kept 8 bases outside the gene matches. The CDR3 totals 14 residues. The germline V gene has CDR1 SGHVS and CDR2 FNYEAQ. CDR3 residues: CASSLMGTGHGYTF. The CDR3 nucleotides read TGTGCCAGCAGCTTGATGGGGACAGGACACGGCTACACCTTC.

This sequence joins TRBV11-2 and TRBJ2-4, with 7 bases identical to TRBD2. Germline values: CDR1 SGHAT, CDR2 FQNNGV. V lost 1 base to trimming and J lost 8 bases; unmatched junction nucleotides: 8. The CDR3 contains 15 residues. The CDR3 region has the DNA TGTGCCAGCAGCTTAGGAGTAGGACTAGGGGACATTCAGTACTTC. It codes for CASSLGVGLGDIQYF.